This TCR beta chain was captured by sequencing in a study of cytomegalovirus exposure and HLA in healthy donors. The study ran its PCR with 60 Vbeta and 13 Jbeta primers. TCRdb keeps only in-frame clones here, not all; method: immunoSEQ multiplex PCR. The record lists about 170,000 clones, of which the ten most abundant hold 0.79%. The V end was cut by 4 bases, the J end by 2 bases, with 21 bases between. Germline V CDR1 and CDR2: SGHNT, YYREEE (reference sequence). This CDR3 has 17 amino acids. Source material: PBMCs. The rearrangement joins TRBV5-4 to TRBJ1-1, with D perhaps matching TRBD1 (5 bases). This TCR came from a woman aged 18-29 years in good health and CMV-seropositive. The CDR3 DNA follows: TGTGCCAGCAGCCCACCCTGGGGGGAGGTCCCAAACACTGAAGCTTTCTTT. It is translated as CASSPPWGEVPNTEAFF.